These 2 T cell receptor beta chains were all obtained from the same sample, sequenced in a study of CD8+CD57+ T cells in acquired aplastic anemia (dated 2018 in TCRdb). Patients chosen for sequencing had shown expansion of CD8+CD57+ cells by flow cytometry. TCRdb shows the sequencer as Illumina HiSeq 2000. Genomic DNA served as template for TCR beta VDJ combination and CDR3 sequence profiling. TCRdb reprocessing: public reads trimmed at Q25 with fastp, clones called with MiXCR, in-frame beta chains kept. Each entry merges the rows of one CDR3 protein and shows their most common DNA and genes. This sample has under 350,000 distinct CDR3 sequences in its table, and under 60% of those were observed once. The biggest ten clones account for under 1.5% of the sample. The sample consisted of sorted CD4+, CD8+, or CD8+CD57+ T cells (not recorded which) from PBMCs. The receptors come from a human donor with aplastic anemia.

Many counts were recorded for this clonotype. The chain has TRBV5-1 and TRBJ1-4; 8 bases are a match to TRBD1. The J segment lost 8 bases and the V segment lost 4 bases, leaving 4 bases of the junction unmatched. Germline CDR1 SGHRS, CDR2 YFSETQ. This CDR3 contains 13 residues. The CDR3 DNA sequence: TGCGCCAGCAGCGCCGGACAGGGCGAAAAACTGTTTTTT. This encodes CASSAGQGEKLFF.

The chain links TRBV2 to TRBJ1-1, with D perhaps matching TRBD1 (6 bases). The germline gives CDR1 SNHLY, CDR2 FYNNEI. The CDR3 is 14 residues long. Trimming removed 8 bases at V and 1 base at J, with 14 bases between. The CDR3 loop is CASGQLPGNTEAFF. For the CDR3, the DNA is TGTGCCAGCGGACAGCTCCCCGGGAACACTGAAGCTTTCTTT.